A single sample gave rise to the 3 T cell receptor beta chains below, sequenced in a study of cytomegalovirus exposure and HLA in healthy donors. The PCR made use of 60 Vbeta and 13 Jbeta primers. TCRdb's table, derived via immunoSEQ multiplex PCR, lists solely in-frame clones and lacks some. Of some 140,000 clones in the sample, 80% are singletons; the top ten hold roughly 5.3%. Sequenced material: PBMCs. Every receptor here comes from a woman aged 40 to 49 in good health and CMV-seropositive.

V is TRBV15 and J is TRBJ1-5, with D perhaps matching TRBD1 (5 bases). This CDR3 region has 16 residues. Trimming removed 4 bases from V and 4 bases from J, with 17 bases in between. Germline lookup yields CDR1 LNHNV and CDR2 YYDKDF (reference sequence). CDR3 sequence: CATSNPTGLGNQPQHF. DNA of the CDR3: TGTGCCACCAGCAATCCCACGGGACTGGGAAATCAGCCCCAGCATTTT.

Written as DNA, the CDR3 is TGTGCCAGCAGCGACGGGACTCTCCCAGACAATGAGCAGTTCTTC. It specifies CASSDGTLPDNEQFF. J is TRBJ2-1 and V is TRBV9; D may be TRBD2 (6 bases). The CDR3 loop spans 15 amino acids. The ends were cut back, 3 bases at V and 5 bases at J, with 15 bases in the middle. The germline V gene has CDR1 SGDLS and CDR2 YYNGEE.

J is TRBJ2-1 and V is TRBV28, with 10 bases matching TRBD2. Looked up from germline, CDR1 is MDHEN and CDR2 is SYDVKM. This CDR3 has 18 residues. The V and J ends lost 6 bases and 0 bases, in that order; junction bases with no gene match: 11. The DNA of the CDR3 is TGTGCCAGCAGCTCACCGGGACTAGCGTCGAGCTCCTACAATGAGCAGTTCTTC. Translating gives CASSSPGLASSSYNEQFF. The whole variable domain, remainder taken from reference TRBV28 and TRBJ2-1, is DVKVTQSSRYLVKRTGEKVFLECVQDMDHENMFWYRQDPGLGLRLIYFSYDVKMKEKGDIPEGYSVSREKKERFSLILESASTNQTSMYLCASSSPGLASSSYNEQFFGPGTRLTVL.